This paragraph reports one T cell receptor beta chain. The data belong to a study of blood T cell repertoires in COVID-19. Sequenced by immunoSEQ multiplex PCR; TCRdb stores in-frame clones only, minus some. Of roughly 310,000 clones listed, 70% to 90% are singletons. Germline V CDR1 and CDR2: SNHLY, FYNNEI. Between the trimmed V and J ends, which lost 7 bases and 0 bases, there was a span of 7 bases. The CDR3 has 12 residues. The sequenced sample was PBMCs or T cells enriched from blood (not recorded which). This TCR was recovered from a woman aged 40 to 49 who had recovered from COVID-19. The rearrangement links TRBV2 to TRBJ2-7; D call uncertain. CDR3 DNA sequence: TGTGCCAGCACCCGCAGCTCCTACGAGCAGTACTTC. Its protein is CASTRSSYEQYF.